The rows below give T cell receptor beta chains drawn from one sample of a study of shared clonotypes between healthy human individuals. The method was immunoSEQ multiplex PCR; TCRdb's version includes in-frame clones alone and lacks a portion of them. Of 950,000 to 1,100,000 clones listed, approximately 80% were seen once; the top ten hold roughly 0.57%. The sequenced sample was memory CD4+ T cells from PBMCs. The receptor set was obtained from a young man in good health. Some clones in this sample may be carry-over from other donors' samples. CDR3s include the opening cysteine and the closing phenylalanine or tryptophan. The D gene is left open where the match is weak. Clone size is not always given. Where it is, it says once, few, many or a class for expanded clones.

TGTGCCAGCAGCCGACCGGGACTAGCGACCTACGAGCAGTACTTC	CASSRPGLATYEQYF	TRBV6-1	TRBJ2-7	TRBD2	.
TGTGCCAGCAGTTTTCGCGGTCGGAGCTCCTACGAGCAGTACTTC	CASSFRGRSSYEQYF	TRBV27	TRBJ2-7	.	.
TGTGCCAGCACCCCAGACAGGGAAGCCTACAATGAGCAGTTCTTC	CASTPDREAYNEQFF	TRBV27	TRBJ2-1	TRBD1	once
TGTGCCAGTCGGACTAGCGGAGCCAACACCGGGGAGCTGTTTTTT	CASRTSGANTGELFF	TRBV30	TRBJ2-2	TRBD2	.
TGTGCCAGCTCACTTGACAGGAGCTCTGGAAACACCATATATTTT	CASSLDRSSGNTIYF	TRBV18	TRBJ1-3	.	.
TGTGCCAGCTCACCACCCCCCGTCGGGGAGCTGTTTTTT	CASSPPPVGELFF	TRBV18	TRBJ2-2	.	.
TGCGCCAGCAGCCAGGGGGGCACTAGGGAAGAGACCCAGTACTTC	CASSQGGTREETQYF	TRBV5-1	TRBJ2-5	.	many
TGTGCCAGCAGACTAGACAACTACAATGAGCAGTTCTTC	CASRLDNYNEQFF	TRBV6-5	TRBJ2-1	.	.
TGTGCCAGCAGCTTAGAGGTGCGCGCACGGAGGACCCAGTACTTC	CASSLEVRARRTQYF	TRBV7-8	TRBJ2-5	.	.
TGTGCCAGCAGCTACGGGACTAGTGCAGATACGCAGTATTTT	CASSYGTSADTQYF	TRBV7-3	TRBJ2-3	TRBD2	once
TGTGCCAGCAGTGTTGGAGGGACTAATGAAAAACTGTTTTTT	CASSVGGTNEKLFF	TRBV6-1	TRBJ1-4	.	.
TGTGCTAGTGGGCGTAGCGCCGCCCGAGAGCAGTTCTTC	CASGRSAAREQFF	TRBV12-5	TRBJ2-1	.	.
TGTGCCAGCTCACCGACGGGTGAGCAGTTCTTC	CASSPTGEQFF	TRBV18	TRBJ2-1	.	.
TGCGCCAGCAGCTTGGCCCCCGGGAACACTGGGGAGACCCAGTACTTC	CASSLAPGNTGETQYF	TRBV5-1	TRBJ2-5	.	.
TGTGCCAGCAGCTTAGAAGGTTCCGGTCGGGGGCGAAACTATGGCTACACCTTC	CASSLEGSGRGRNYGYTF	TRBV11-2	TRBJ1-2	.	few
TGTGCCAGTAGAGAAGGGACGGTGAACACTGAAGCTTTCTTT	CASREGTVNTEAFF	TRBV19	TRBJ1-1	.	.
TGTGCCAGCAGCCCCCTTGGAGCGGGAGTAACCGGGGAGCTGTTTTTT	CASSPLGAGVTGELFF	TRBV4-2	TRBJ2-2	TRBD2	once
TGCGCCAGCAGCAGCACCGCCTCAGATACGCAGTATTTT	CASSSTASDTQYF	TRBV5-1	TRBJ2-3	.	once
TGCGCCAGCAGCCAAGCAATGGCGGGAAGGACTGAAGCTTTCTTT	CASSQAMAGRTEAFF	TRBV4-1	TRBJ1-1	.	.
TGTGCCAGCAGTGGGAAACTAGCGGGAGCTATCTATGAGCAGTTCTTC	CASSGKLAGAIYEQFF	TRBV2	TRBJ2-1	TRBD2	.
TGTGCCAGTAGTATGAGCGGGGTCACAGATACGCAGTATTTT	CASSMSGVTDTQYF	TRBV19	TRBJ2-3	TRBD2	.
TGTGCCAGCAGTTACCTCCCCGGCAGGATGAACACTGAAGCTTTCTTT	CASSYLPGRMNTEAFF	TRBV6-5	TRBJ1-1	.	.
TGTGCCAGCAGCTTAGAGGCAGGGATGGCTGAAGCTTTCTTT	CASSLEAGMAEAFF	TRBV7-9	TRBJ1-1	.	.
TGCAGCGTTGGTACCTCCTACGAGCAGTACTTC	CSVGTSYEQYF	TRBV29-1	TRBJ2-7	.	.
TGTGCCAGCAGCTTAGAAGCGCTCAGGATCGAGGGGACAGATACGCAGTATTTT	CASSLEALRIEGTDTQYF	TRBV7-6	TRBJ2-3	.	.
TGTGCCAGCAGCCAACTACAGGGATCAAATCAGCCCCAGCATTTT	CASSQLQGSNQPQHF	TRBV4-2	TRBJ1-5	.	.
TGCGCCAGCAGCCGATGGAACGGGGGCACCGGGGAGCTGTTTTTT	CASSRWNGGTGELFF	TRBV5-1	TRBJ2-2	.	.
TGTGCCAGCAGTCGGGACGGGTCCACCTTCAACTATGGCTACACCTTC	CASSRDGSTFNYGYTF	TRBV28	TRBJ1-2	.	.
TGTGCCAGCAGCACCTGGGGGGGCTCCGGCACTGAAGCTTTCTTT	CASSTWGGSGTEAFF	TRBV11-1	TRBJ1-1	.	once
TGTGCCAGCAGCCAAGATGAGACTAGCGGCAAAAACATTCAGTACTTC	CASSQDETSGKNIQYF	TRBV4-2	TRBJ2-4	TRBD2	.
TGTGCCAGCAGCGTCCGAGCGGGCTCCTACGAGCAGTACTTC	CASSVRAGSYEQYF	TRBV9	TRBJ2-7	.	.
TGTGCCAACTCACCACCGGACAGGGTCAAGTCTGGGGCCAACGTCCTGACTTTC	CANSPPDRVKSGANVLTF	TRBV18	TRBJ2-6	TRBD1	once
TGCGCCAGCAGCCAAACCGGGACTAGATCGGGGCATGAGCAGTTCTTC	CASSQTGTRSGHEQFF	TRBV4-1	TRBJ2-1	TRBD2	.
TGCGCCAGCAGCCAAGAGCCTTGGACTAGCGGGACCTACAATGAGCAGTTCTTC	CASSQEPWTSGTYNEQFF	TRBV4-3	TRBJ2-1	TRBD2	.
TGTGCCAGCAAACAGGGGGCCTACGAGCAGTACTTC	CASKQGAYEQYF	TRBV2	TRBJ2-7	TRBD1	once
TGTGCCAGCAGTTCCCACGGGACAGTCTCCTACGAGCAGTACTTC	CASSSHGTVSYEQYF	TRBV6-5	TRBJ2-7	TRBD1	.
TGTGCCAGCAGTTTCCCCGCAGGGACCCAAGAGACCCAGTACTTC	CASSFPAGTQETQYF	TRBV28	TRBJ2-5	.	.
TGTGCCAGTAGCTCTGGACAGGGAGGCTATGGCTACACCTTC	CASSSGQGGYGYTF	TRBV19	TRBJ1-2	TRBD1	.
TGTGCCAGTGGTGTGACAGGGGGTCTTGAGCAGTACTTC	CASGVTGGLEQYF	TRBV2	TRBJ2-7	TRBD1	.
TGTGCCAGCAGCTCATACAGGGGTAGCACAGATACGCAGTATTTT	CASSSYRGSTDTQYF	TRBV5-6	TRBJ2-3	TRBD1	.
TGTGCCAGCAGGCCGGGACTGGGGGTTGGAGAGCAGTTCTTC	CASRPGLGVGEQFF	TRBV6-1	TRBJ2-1	.	once
TGTGCCAGCTCACCACCCGGGACAGGGAGCAATCAGCCCCAGCATTTT	CASSPPGTGSNQPQHF	TRBV18	TRBJ1-5	TRBD1	few
TGTGCCAGCAGCTTGCTACAGGAATCCGAGCAGTACTTC	CASSLLQESEQYF	TRBV5-5	TRBJ2-7	.	.
TGTGCCAGCAGCTGGGGGACAGTAGAGGAACTGTTTTTT	CASSWGTVEELFF	TRBV7-9	TRBJ1-4	TRBD1	.
TGTGCCACCAGCAGAGATACAGGGACAGCTTTCTTT	CATSRDTGTAFF	TRBV15	TRBJ1-1	.	.